The entry below gives a single T cell receptor (beta chain) sequence along with its context. Antigen: not known. This specimen comes from a study of blood T cells in healthy people across ages. The study, taken as a whole, reports: Per-million-T-cell TCR beta diversity fell roughly linearly with age.

Through a sample-barcoded 5' primer and a J-beta primer mix, a second PCR was run for roughly 7 to 11 cycles. The template-switch adaptor was a 5' adaptor with 12 random nucleotides. It tagged each cDNA molecule. The yield of each sample was at least 2.5 million CDR3-containing paired-end reads. TCRdb reanalysed the 5' RACE reads using MiXCR and keeps one entry per CDR3 protein. The repertoire holds over a million distinct CDR3 sequences, with approximately 38% as singletons. The CDR3 spans 14 residues. Total RNA was isolated from each sample in quantities of at least 6 micrograms. This TCR was sampled from a woman under 30 in good health. V and J are TRBV21-1 and TRBJ1-2; TRBD1, as called in the table, went unchecked against the DNA. TRBV21-1 is tagged as a pseudogene. The material sequenced was blood. This CDR3 is CASSKAPGLHGYTF. As DNA, the CDR3 is TGTGCCAGCAGCAAAGCGCCGGGGCTCCATGGCTACACCTTC.